The 20 T cell receptor beta chains below were found in one sample sequenced in a study of T cell repertoires in cytomegalovirus infection (dated by TCRdb to between 2017 and 2020). The antigens of these receptors remain unknown. The reads were generated on an Illumina HiSeq 1500. In TCRdb, the public reads were trimmed at Q25 with fastp and aligned with MiXCR, with productive beta chains retained. Identical CDR3 protein sequences are pooled into one entry, listed with their most common genes and DNA. The table for this sample lists 45,000 to 55,000 distinct CDR3 sequences; around 18% of them were counted only once. The ten largest clones represent about 53% of the sample. The treatment or condition label, as the study defines it: in vitro stimulation with specific CMV peptide epitopes to enrich CMV-specific T cells. Sequenced material: CD8+ T cells from cultured PBMCs, taken from culture after CMV antigen stimulation. These receptors all come from a human donor in good health (CMV status not recorded). Some clones in this sample may be carry-over from other donors' samples.

The chain employs TRBV27 and TRBJ1-2, with 11 bases lining up with TRBD1. The trim removed 1 base at V and 0 bases at J, leaving 16 bases unmatched. Germline-derived CDR1 and CDR2 are MNHEY and SMNVEV (reference sequence). This CDR3 has 21 amino acids. The CDR3 region has the DNA TGTGCCAGCAGTTTATTAGCTAACCCCGGGACAGGGGGTCCAGCTAACTATGGCTACACCTTC. This gives the protein CASSLLANPGTGGPANYGYTF.

This clonotype was found a few times. This rearrangement joins TRBV4-1 to TRBJ2-7, with unresolved D. V was cut by 1 base and J by 7 bases, with 11 bases left in between. Looked up from germline, CDR1 is MGHRA and CDR2 is YSYEKL. CDR3 length: 13 amino acids. DNA for the CDR3: TGCGCCAGCAGCCAAGGACTCCAGTGGGAGCAGTACTTC. Translation: CASSQGLQWEQYF.

Comments on this clonotype: This may stem from a read error, because a much larger clone lies one nucleotide away. The chain is built from TRBV7-6 and TRBJ1-3; D gene unclear. V lost 5 bases to trimming and J lost 0 bases, with 11 bases between them. The CDR3 covers 15 residues. CDR1 is SGHVS and CDR2 is FNYEAQ in the germline V gene. The CDR3 region has the DNA TGTGCCAGCAGCACCCACAGTTCCTCTGGAAACACCATATATTTT. Encoded protein: CASSTHSSSGNTIYF. Complete variable domain (other parts from reference TRBV7-6 and TRBJ1-3): GAGVSQSPRYKVTKRGQDVALRCDPISGHVSLYWYRQALGQGPEFLTYFNYEAQQDKSGLPNDRFSAERPEGSISTLTIQRTEQRDSAMYRCASSTHSSSGNTIYFGEGSWLTVV.

A word on this clonotype: One junction end does not reproduce the germline sequence, and a read error may be involved. The CDR3 DNA is TGTTCCAGTAGTATGGCGCGGGACGCGTATTGGCCCCAGCATTTT. Amino acid sequence: CSSSMARDAYWPQHF. The chain joins TRBV19 to TRBJ1-5; weak D call: TRBD1 (5 bases). The CDR3 loop spans 15 amino acids. Germline loops: CDR1 LNHDA, CDR2 SQIVND (reference sequence). Complete variable domain (other parts from reference TRBV19 and TRBJ1-5): DGGITQSPKYLFRKEGQNVTLSCEQNLNHDAMYWYRQDPGQGLRLIYYSQIVNDFQKGDIAEGYSVSREKKESFPLTVTSAQKNPTAFYLCSSSMARDAYWPQHFGDGTRLSIL.

This clonotype was found many times. V and J are TRBV9 and TRBJ2-1; possibly TRBD1 for D (6 bases). CDR3 length equals 15 residues. Germline V gene sequence: CDR1 SGDLS, CDR2 YYNGEE. V lost 4 bases, J lost 3 bases, and 14 bases lay in between. The CDR3 DNA follows: TGTGCCAGCAGCCACCGGGACAACGACTACAATGAGCAGTTCTTC. This encodes CASSHRDNDYNEQFF. Using reference TRBV9 and TRBJ2-1 for the parts outside the CDR3, the full variable domain is DSGVTQTPKHLITATGQRVTLRCSPRSGDLSVYWYQQSLDQGLQFLIQYYNGEERAKGNILERFSAQQFPDLHSELNLSSLELGDSALYFCASSHRDNDYNEQFFGPGTRLTVL.

The V call is TRBV11-3, the J call TRBJ1-1; D might be TRBD1 (5 bases). The germline CDR1 and CDR2 sequences are SGHNT and YENEEA. The CDR3 runs to 15 residues. V lost 1 base to trimming and J lost 0 bases, with 9 bases between them. DNA for the CDR3: TGTGCCAGCAGCTTAGGACAGACAATGAACACTGAAGCTTTCTTT. This gives the protein CASSLGQTMNTEAFF.

The chain has TRBV28 and TRBJ2-3; D remains ambiguous. Germline V CDR1 and CDR2: MDHEN, SYDVKM. Deletions cut 1 base from V and 0 bases from J, with 14 bases between. CDR3 length equals 17 residues. CDR3 in DNA: TGTGCCAGCAGTTTATCCTCAGGAATTTCGAGCACAGATACGCAGTATTTT. The encoded protein is CASSLSSGISSTDTQYF.

This clonotype was seen ten or more times. The chain recombines TRBV6-6 with TRBJ2-1, with 7 bases identical to TRBD1. Germline values: CDR1 MNHNY, CDR2 SVGAGI (reference sequence). J gave up 4 bases and V 7 bases, and 7 bases lay outside the gene matches. CDR3 length equals 14 residues. CDR3 amino acids: CASTSGTEYNEQFF. The CDR3 DNA is TGTGCCAGCACATCCGGGACAGAGTACAATGAGCAGTTCTTC.

With respect to this clonotype: A read error may be the cause here, since a much bigger clone is one base away. The chain links TRBV7-2 to TRBJ2-7; D remains unclear. The V end was cut by 5 bases, the J end by 0 bases, with 11 bases between. Germline assignment: CDR1 SGHTA and CDR2 FQGNSA. The CDR3 length is 14 residues. The CDR3 loop is CASSTVDTSYEQYF. The CDR3 region has the DNA TGTGCCAGCAGCACAGTGGATACCTCCTACGAGCAGTACTTC.

This clonotype was seen repeatedly, ten times or more. The chain joins TRBV7-6 to TRBJ2-5, with 8 bases matching TRBD2. The ends lost 5 bases at V and 5 bases at J; junction bases unmatched: 4. The CDR3 is 13 residues long. The germline gives CDR1 SGHVS, CDR2 FNYEAQ. CDR3 nucleotides: TGTGCCAGCAGCGCCGGGAGGGGTGAGACCCAGTACTTC. Its translation is CASSAGRGETQYF.

V and J are TRBV2 and TRBJ1-2; D unclear. This CDR3 region has 12 residues. CDR1 and CDR2 from the germline V gene are SNHLY and FYNNEI. The V end lost 3 bases, the J end lost 8 bases, and 10 bases lay between the germline ends. DNA of the CDR3: TGTGCCAGCAGTGATACAACGGGAGGCTACACCTTC. Translation gives CASSDTTGGYTF.

J is TRBJ2-1 and V is TRBV28, with 10 positions matching TRBD1. V gave up 4 bases and J gave up 3 bases; unmatched junction bases: 3. This CDR3 comprises 15 residues. CDR1 MDHEN and CDR2 SYDVKM come from the germline V gene. The CDR3 loop reads CASSSGTGDYNEQFF. CDR3 nucleotides: TGTGCCAGCAGTTCCGGGACAGGGGACTACAATGAGCAGTTCTTC. The full variable domain, with the rest looked up from reference TRBV28 and TRBJ2-1, is DVKVTQSSRYLVKRTGEKVFLECVQDMDHENMFWYRQDPGLGLRLIYFSYDVKMKEKGDIPEGYSVSREKKERFSLILESASTNQTSMYLCASSSGTGDYNEQFFGPGTRLTVL.

The genes are TRBV7-4 and TRBJ2-3; D is perhaps TRBD1 (5 bases). The end of the DNA aligns better with TRBJ1-5, so the J call may be wrong. The CDR3 consists of 17 residues. Germline CDR1 reads SGHVT; CDR2 reads SQSDAQ. CDR3 region: CASSPPGTSERTDTQHF. DNA of the CDR3: TGTGCCAGCAGCCCTCCCGGGACTAGCGAGCGCACAGATACGCAGCATTTT.

This clonotype showed up just a few times. The chain couples TRBV10-3 to TRBJ2-5, with D possibly being TRBD1 or TRBD2 (5 bases each). Germline V gene sequence: CDR1 ENHRY, CDR2 SYGVKD. CDR3 length: 17 residues. The V end was cut by 2 bases, the J end by 9 bases, with 25 bases between. The DNA for the CDR3 is TGTGCCATCAGTGAGGACCCCGGGACCCCGCTTCAAAATGCCCAGTACTTC. It is translated as CAISEDPGTPLQNAQYF.

This clonotype was counted at least ten times. The rearrangement uses TRBV7-9 and TRBJ2-1, with D possibly called TRBD1 or TRBD2 (5 bases each). The CDR3 has 15 residues. Germline values: CDR1 SEHNR, CDR2 FQNEAQ (reference sequence). V dropped 8 bases and J dropped 0 bases, with 14 bases sitting between them. The CDR3 bases are TGTGCCAGCGGGATAGGGGAGAGCTCCTACAATGAGCAGTTCTTC. The encoded protein is CASGIGESSYNEQFF. The variable domain in full, with the rest retrieved from reference TRBV7-9 and TRBJ2-1, is DTGVSQNPRHKITKRGQNVTFRCDPISEHNRLYWYRQTLGQGPEFLTYFQNEAQLEKSRLLSDRFSAERPKGSFSTLEIQRTEQGDSAMYLCASGIGESSYNEQFFGPGTRLTVL.

The chain recombines TRBV18 with TRBJ2-7; 7 bases map to TRBD2. Germline lookup yields CDR1 KGHSH and CDR2 LQKENI. The CDR3 is 14 amino acids. Unmatched junction bases numbered 6, after V lost 5 bases and J lost 2 bases. The CDR3 loop reads CASSATSDPYEQYF. The CDR3 nucleotides read TGTGCCAGCTCAGCTACTAGCGACCCCTACGAGCAGTACTTC.

This clonotype has ten or more counts. The DNA for the CDR3 is TGTGCCAGCAGCGCATCCTGGGGGGTTTCTTTTAGTGAGCAGTTCTTC. It yields the protein CASSASWGVSFSEQFF. This chain uses TRBV12-3 or TRBV12-4 with TRBJ2-1; D might be TRBD2 (6 bases). The V gene lost 6 bases and the J gene lost 9 bases, with 24 bases spanning the gap. The CDR3 spans 16 residues.

As concerns this clonotype: Since a much larger clone is just one base distant, this may be a read error. This chain joins TRBV12-3 or TRBV12-4 and TRBJ2-1; D unresolved. This CDR3 region has 11 residues. V was pared by 1 base and J by 8 bases, with 3 bases between. CDR3 amino acids: CASSLGYEQFF. The CDR3 DNA follows: TGTGCCAGCAGTTTAGGGTATGAGCAGTTCTTC.

There are a few counts of this clonotype. The chain uses TRBV15 and TRBJ1-1; tentatively, D is TRBD1 (5 bases). V was cut by 0 bases and J by 6 bases, with 11 bases left in between. There are 14 residues in the CDR3. Looked up from germline, CDR1 is LNHNV and CDR2 is YYDKDF (reference sequence). The CDR3 here is CATSRDLGDAEAFF. CDR3 bases: TGTGCCACCAGCAGAGATTTGGGGGACGCTGAAGCTTTCTTT.

Ten or more counts support this clonotype. This rearrangement joins TRBV7-9 to TRBJ1-1, with D maybe TRBD1 (5 bases). Germline V gene sequence: CDR1 SEHNR, CDR2 FQNEAQ (reference sequence). There are 13 residues in the CDR3. The V end lost 3 bases, the J end lost 7 bases, and 12 bases lay between the germline ends. As DNA, the CDR3 is TGTGCCAGCAGCTTGGACACGACCGGTGAAGCTTTCTTT. Translation: CASSLDTTGEAFF.